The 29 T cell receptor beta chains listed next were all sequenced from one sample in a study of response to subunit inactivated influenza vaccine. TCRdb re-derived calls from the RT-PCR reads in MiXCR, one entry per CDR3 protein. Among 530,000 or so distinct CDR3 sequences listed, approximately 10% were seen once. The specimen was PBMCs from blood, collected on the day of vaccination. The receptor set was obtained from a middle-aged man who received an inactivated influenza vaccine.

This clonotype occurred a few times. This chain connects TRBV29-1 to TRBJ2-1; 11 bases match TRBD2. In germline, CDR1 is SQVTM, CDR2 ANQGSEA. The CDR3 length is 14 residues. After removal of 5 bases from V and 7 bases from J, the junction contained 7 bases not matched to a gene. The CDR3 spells CSVSLAGVSNEQFF. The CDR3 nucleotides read TGCAGCGTTTCACTAGCGGGAGTATCAAATGAGCAGTTCTTC.

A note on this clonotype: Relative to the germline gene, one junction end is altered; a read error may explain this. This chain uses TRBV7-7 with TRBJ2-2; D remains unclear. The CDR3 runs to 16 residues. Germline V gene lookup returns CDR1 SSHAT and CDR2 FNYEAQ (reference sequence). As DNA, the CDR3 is TGTGCTAGCAGCTCTCCAGGTGGGCAGACCACCGGGGAGCTGTTTTTT. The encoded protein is CASSSPGGQTTGELFF.

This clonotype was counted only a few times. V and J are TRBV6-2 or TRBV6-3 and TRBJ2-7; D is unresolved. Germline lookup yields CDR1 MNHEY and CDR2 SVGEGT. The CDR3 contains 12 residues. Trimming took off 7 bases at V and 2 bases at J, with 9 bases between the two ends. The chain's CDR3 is CASNDNAYEQYF. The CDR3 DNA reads TGTGCCAGCAATGACAATGCCTACGAGCAGTACTTC.

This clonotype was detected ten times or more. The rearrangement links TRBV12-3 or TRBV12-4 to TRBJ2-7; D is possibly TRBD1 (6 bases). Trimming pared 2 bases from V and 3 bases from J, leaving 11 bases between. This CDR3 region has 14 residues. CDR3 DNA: TGTGCCAGCAGTTTACAGGGGAGCCTCTACGAGCAGTACTTC. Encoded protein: CASSLQGSLYEQYF.

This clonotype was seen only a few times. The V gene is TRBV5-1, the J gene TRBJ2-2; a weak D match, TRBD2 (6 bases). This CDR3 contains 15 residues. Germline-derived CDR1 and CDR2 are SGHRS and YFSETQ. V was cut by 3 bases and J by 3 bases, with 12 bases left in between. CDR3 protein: CASSSRRVHTGELFF. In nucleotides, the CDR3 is TGCGCCAGCAGCTCGAGGAGGGTCCACACCGGGGAGCTGTTTTTT.

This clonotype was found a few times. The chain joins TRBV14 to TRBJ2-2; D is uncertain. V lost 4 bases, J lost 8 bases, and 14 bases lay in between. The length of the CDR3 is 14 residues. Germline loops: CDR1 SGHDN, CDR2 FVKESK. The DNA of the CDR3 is TGTGCCAGCAGCCTCGGGCCGGGTACGGGGGAGCTGTTTTTT. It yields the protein CASSLGPGTGELFF.

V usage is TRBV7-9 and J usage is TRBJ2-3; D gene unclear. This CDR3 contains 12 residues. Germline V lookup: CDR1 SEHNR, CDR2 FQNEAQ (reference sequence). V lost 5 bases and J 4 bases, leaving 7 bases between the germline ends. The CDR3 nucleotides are TGTGCCAGCAGCCAAAACTCAGATACGCAGTATTTT. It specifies CASSQNSDTQYF.

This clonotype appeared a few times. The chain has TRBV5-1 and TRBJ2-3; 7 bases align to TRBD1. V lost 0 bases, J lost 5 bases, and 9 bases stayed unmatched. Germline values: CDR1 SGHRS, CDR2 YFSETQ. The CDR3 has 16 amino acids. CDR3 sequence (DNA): TGCGCCAGCAGCTTGGAGGTAACAGGGGTCAAAGATACGCAGTATTTT. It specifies CASSLEVTGVKDTQYF.

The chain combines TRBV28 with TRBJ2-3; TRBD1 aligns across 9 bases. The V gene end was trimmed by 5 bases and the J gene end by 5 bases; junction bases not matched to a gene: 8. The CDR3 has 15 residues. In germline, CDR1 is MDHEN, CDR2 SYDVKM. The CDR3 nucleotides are TGTGCCAGCAGTCCTCCCGGGACAGGGAGAGATACGCAGTATTTT. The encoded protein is CASSPPGTGRDTQYF.

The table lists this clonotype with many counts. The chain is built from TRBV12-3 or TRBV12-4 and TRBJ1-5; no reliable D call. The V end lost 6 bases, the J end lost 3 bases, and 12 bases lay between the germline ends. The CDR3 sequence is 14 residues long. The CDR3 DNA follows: TGTGCCAGCAGCCCCTATTCTCCCAATCAGCCCCAGCATTTT. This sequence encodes CASSPYSPNQPQHF.

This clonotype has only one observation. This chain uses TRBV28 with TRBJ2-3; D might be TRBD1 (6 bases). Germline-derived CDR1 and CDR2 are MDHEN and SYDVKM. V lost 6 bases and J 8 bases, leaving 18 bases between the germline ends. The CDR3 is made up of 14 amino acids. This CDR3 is CASSPNRVEFTQYF. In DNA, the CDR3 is TGTGCCAGCAGCCCCAACAGGGTTGAGTTTACGCAGTATTTT.

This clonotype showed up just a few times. The CDR3 loop reads CASSPPGTGRADTQYF. The CDR3 region has the DNA TGTGCCAGCAGCCCGCCCGGGACAGGGAGGGCAGATACGCAGTATTTT. The gene calls are TRBV5-6 and TRBJ2-3, with 9 bases that match TRBD1. Germline assignment: CDR1 SGHDT and CDR2 YYEEEE. The CDR3 sequence is 16 residues long. Unmatched junction bases numbered 10, after V lost 4 bases and J lost 4 bases.

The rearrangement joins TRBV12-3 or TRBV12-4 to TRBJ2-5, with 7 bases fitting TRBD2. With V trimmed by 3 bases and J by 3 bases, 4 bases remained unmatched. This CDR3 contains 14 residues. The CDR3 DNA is TGTGCCAGCAGTTTTCGGACTAGTGAAGAGACCCAGTACTTC. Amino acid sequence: CASSFRTSEETQYF.

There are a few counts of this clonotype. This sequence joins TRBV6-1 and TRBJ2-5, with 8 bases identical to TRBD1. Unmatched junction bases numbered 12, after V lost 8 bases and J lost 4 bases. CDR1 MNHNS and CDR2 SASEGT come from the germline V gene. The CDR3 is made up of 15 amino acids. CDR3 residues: CASGQAGGGLETQYF. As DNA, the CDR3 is TGTGCCAGCGGTCAGGCAGGGGGCGGTTTAGAGACCCAGTACTTC.

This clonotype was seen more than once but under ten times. CDR3 amino acids: CASSQEVYNQPQHF. Written as DNA, the CDR3 is TGCGCCAGCAGCCAAGAGGTCTACAATCAGCCCCAGCATTTT. This chain joins TRBV4-3 and TRBJ1-5; D unresolved. Germline CDR1 and CDR2: LGHNA and YSLEER. CDR3 size: 14 residues. The germline V and J ends were trimmed by 0 bases and 3 bases, with 6 bases remaining between them.

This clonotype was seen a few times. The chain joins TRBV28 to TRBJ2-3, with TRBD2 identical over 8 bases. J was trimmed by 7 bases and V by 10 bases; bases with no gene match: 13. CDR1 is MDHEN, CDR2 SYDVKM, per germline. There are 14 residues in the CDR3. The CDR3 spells CATREGEHLNTQYF. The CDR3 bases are TGTGCCACCCGGGAGGGGGAGCATCTTAATACGCAGTATTTT. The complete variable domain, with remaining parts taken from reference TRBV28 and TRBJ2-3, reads DVKVTQSSRYLVKRTGEKVFLECVQDMDHENMFWYRQDPGLGLRLIYFSYDVKMKEKGDIPEGYSVSREKKERFSLILESASTNQTSMYLCATREGEHLNTQYFGPGTRLTVL.

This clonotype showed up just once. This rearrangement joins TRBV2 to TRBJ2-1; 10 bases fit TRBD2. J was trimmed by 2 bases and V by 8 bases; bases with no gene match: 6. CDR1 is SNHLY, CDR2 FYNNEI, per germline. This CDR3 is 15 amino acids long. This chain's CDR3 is CASCSGTSAYNEQFF. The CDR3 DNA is TGTGCCAGCTGTTCCGGGACTAGCGCCTACAATGAGCAGTTCTTC. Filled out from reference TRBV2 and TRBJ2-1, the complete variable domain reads EPEVTQTPSHQVTQMGQEVILRCVPISNHLYFYWYRQILGQKVEFLVSFYNNEISEKSEIFDDQFSVERPDGSNFTLKIRSTKLEDSAMYFCASCSGTSAYNEQFFGPGTRLTVL.

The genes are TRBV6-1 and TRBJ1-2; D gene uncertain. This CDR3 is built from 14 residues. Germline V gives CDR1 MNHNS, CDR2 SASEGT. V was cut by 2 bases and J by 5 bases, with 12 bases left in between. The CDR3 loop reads CASSEPRGKYGYTF. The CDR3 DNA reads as TGTGCCAGCAGTGAACCCCGCGGAAAGTATGGCTACACCTTC.

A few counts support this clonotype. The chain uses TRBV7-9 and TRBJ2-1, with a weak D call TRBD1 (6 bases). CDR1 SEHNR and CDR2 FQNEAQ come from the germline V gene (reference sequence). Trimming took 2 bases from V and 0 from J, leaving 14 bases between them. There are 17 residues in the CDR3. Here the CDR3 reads CASSLLPGVSSYNEQFF. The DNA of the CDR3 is TGTGCCAGCAGCTTACTTCCAGGGGTTAGCTCCTACAATGAGCAGTTCTTC.

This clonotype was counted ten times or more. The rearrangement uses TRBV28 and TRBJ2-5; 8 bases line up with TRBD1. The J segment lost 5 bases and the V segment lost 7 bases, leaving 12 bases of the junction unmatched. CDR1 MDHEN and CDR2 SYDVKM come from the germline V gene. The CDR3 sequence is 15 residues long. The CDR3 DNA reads TGTGCCAGCACAGTAGGACAGGGCCTTTTGGAGACCCAGTACTTC. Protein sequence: CASTVGQGLLETQYF.

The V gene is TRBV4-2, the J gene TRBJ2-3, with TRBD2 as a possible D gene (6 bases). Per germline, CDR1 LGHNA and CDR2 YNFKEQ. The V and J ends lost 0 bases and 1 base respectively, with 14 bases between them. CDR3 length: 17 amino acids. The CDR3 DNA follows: TGTGCCAGCAGCCAAGATCCTGGCGGGGCCCGCACAGATACGCAGTATTTT. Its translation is CASSQDPGGARTDTQYF.

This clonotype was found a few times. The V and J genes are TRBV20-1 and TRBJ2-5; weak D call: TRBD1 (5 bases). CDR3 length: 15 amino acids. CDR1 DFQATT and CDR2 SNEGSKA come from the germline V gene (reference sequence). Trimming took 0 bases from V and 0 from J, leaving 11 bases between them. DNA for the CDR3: TGCAGTGCTAGAGATGGGGCGAAAGACCAAGAGACCCAGTACTTC. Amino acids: CSARDGAKDQETQYF.

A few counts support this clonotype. CDR3 in amino acids: CASSLQTAGDTQYF. CDR3 sequence (DNA): TGTGCCAGCAGCTTACAGACAGCCGGAGATACGCAGTATTTT. V usage is TRBV9 and J usage is TRBJ2-3; weak D call: TRBD1 (5 bases). Trimming pared 4 bases from V and 5 bases from J, leaving 14 bases between. This CDR3 has 14 residues. Per germline, CDR1 SGDLS and CDR2 YYNGEE.

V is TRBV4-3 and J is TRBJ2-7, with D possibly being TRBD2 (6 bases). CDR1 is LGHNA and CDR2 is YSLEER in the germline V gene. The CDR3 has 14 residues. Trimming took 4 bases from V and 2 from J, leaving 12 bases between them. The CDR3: CASSPGGVAYEQYF. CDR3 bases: TGCGCCAGCAGCCCCGGCGGGGTGGCCTACGAGCAGTACTTC.

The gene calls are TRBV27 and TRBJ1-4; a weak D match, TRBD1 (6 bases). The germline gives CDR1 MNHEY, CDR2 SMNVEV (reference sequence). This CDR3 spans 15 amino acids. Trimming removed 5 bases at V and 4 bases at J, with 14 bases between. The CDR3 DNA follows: TGTGCCAGCAGTCCCCAACAGGGCTATAATGAAAAACTGTTTTTT. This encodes CASSPQQGYNEKLFF.

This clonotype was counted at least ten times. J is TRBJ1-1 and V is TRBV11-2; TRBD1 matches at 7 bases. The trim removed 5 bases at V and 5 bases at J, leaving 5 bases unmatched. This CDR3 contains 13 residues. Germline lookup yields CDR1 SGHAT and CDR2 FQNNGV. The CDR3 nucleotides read TGTGCCAGCAGCCAGGGGGGGGGTACTGAAGCTTTCTTT. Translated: CASSQGGGTEAFF. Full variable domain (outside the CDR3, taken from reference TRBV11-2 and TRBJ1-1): EAGVAQSPRYKIIEKRQSVAFWCNPISGHATLYWYQQILGQGPKLLIQFQNNGVVDDSQLPKDRFSAERLKGVDSTLKIQPAKLEDSAVYLCASSQGGGTEAFFGQGTRLTVV.

DNA of the CDR3: TGTGCCAGTAAAGTGGGTCGGAACTATGGCTACACCTTC. It translates to CASKVGRNYGYTF. The V gene is TRBV19, the J gene TRBJ1-2; D ambiguous. The V and J ends lost 7 bases and 2 bases respectively, with 11 bases between them. The germline V gene has CDR1 LNHDA and CDR2 SQIVND (reference sequence). The CDR3 is 13 residues long.

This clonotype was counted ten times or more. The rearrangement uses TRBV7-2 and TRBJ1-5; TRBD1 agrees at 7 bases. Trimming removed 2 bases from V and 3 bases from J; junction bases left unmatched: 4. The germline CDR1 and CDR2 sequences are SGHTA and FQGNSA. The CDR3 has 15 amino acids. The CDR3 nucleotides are TGTGCCAGCAGCTTATCGACAGGGTACAATCAGCCCCAGCATTTT. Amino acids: CASSLSTGYNQPQHF.

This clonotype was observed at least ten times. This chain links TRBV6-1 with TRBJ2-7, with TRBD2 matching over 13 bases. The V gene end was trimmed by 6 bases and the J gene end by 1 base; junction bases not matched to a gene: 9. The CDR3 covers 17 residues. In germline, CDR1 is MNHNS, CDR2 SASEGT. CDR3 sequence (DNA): TGTGCCAGCAGGCAACTAGCGGGAGGGCCCGGTTCCTACGAGCAGTACTTC. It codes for CASRQLAGGPGSYEQYF.